These 9 T cell receptor beta chains share one sample of origin, sequenced in a study of cytomegalovirus exposure and HLA in healthy donors. The PCR employed 60 Vbeta primers together with 13 Jbeta primers. Assay: immunoSEQ multiplex PCR; the TCRdb copy retains only in-frame clones and omits some. The sample lists 130,000 to 150,000 clones, around 79% occurring once. Material: PBMCs. These receptors all come from a man aged 40-50 years in good health and CMV-seropositive.

The chain has TRBV9 and TRBJ2-1; TRBD1 might be the D (5 bases). The V gene's germline CDR1 is SGDLS and CDR2 YYNGEE. Deletions cut 1 base from V and 7 bases from J, with 15 bases between. This CDR3 has 15 residues. The CDR3 spells CASSVTSGSTNEQFF. CDR3 bases: TGTGCCAGCAGCGTAACTTCAGGGTCGACAAATGAGCAGTTCTTC. The entire variable domain, with the rest obtained from reference TRBV9 and TRBJ2-1, is as follows: DSGVTQTPKHLITATGQRVTLRCSPRSGDLSVYWYQQSLDQGLQFLIQYYNGEERAKGNILERFSAQQFPDLHSELNLSSLELGDSALYFCASSVTSGSTNEQFFGPGTRLTVL.

The chain employs TRBV27 and TRBJ1-5; 7 positions agree with TRBD1. V lost 5 bases, J lost 1 base, and 11 bases stayed unmatched. The CDR3 totals 17 residues. Germline V lookup: CDR1 MNHEY, CDR2 SMNVEV (reference sequence). In DNA form, the CDR3 reads TGTGCCAGCAGTACTCACAGGGGACTTTCGAGCAATCAGCCCCAGCATTTT. Its translation is CASSTHRGLSSNQPQHF.

The V gene is TRBV6-5, the J gene TRBJ2-7, with no clear D. The germline V gene has CDR1 MNHEY and CDR2 SVGAGI. V dropped 4 bases and J dropped 2 bases, with 12 bases sitting between them. This CDR3 is built from 14 residues. CDR3 DNA: TGTGCCAGCAGTTTTTCTGCTAATACCTACGAGCAGTACTTC. Protein sequence: CASSFSANTYEQYF.

The rearrangement joins TRBV5-1 to TRBJ1-1; a possible D gene is TRBD1 (5 bases). Trimming took 4 bases from V and 7 from J, leaving 17 bases between them. Germline-derived CDR1 and CDR2 are SGHRS and YFSETQ. This CDR3 comprises 14 residues. CDR3 nucleotides: TGCGCCAGCAGCACCCGCTCGGGGAGGGGTGAAGCTTTCTTT. It encodes CASSTRSGRGEAFF.

The genes are TRBV4-1 and TRBJ1-5; maybe TRBD1 (6 bases). CDR3 length: 16 residues. V was cut by 1 base and J by 4 bases, with 14 bases left in between. CDR1 and CDR2 (germline): MGHRA, YSYEKL. The CDR3 protein is CASSQGGGRGNQPQHF. For the CDR3, the DNA is TGCGCCAGCAGCCAAGGAGGAGGCAGGGGTAATCAGCCCCAGCATTTT.

This clone occurred a few times. CDR3 sequence: CASSPPGQGFFSGSYEQYF. DNA for the CDR3: TGTGCCAGCAGCCCCCCGGGACAGGGTTTCTTTTCGGGTTCCTACGAGCAGTACTTC. This sequence joins TRBV27 and TRBJ2-7; TRBD1 matches at 9 bases. The J segment lost 1 base and the V segment lost 6 bases, leaving 19 bases of the junction unmatched. The germline V gene encodes CDR1 MNHEY and CDR2 SMNVEV (reference sequence). CDR3 size: 19 residues.

The chain joins TRBV6-6 to TRBJ1-2, with D hard to call. Germline V gene lookup returns CDR1 MNHNY and CDR2 SVGAGI (reference sequence). The CDR3 contains 16 residues. V lost 2 bases, J lost 5 bases, and 18 bases lay in between. The CDR3 is CASSYEDSLPAYGYTF. The CDR3 coding sequence is TGTGCCAGCAGTTACGAAGACTCCCTACCCGCTTATGGCTACACCTTC.

The chain recombines TRBV19 with TRBJ2-5; 11 bases agree with TRBD2. Germline CDR1 LNHDA, CDR2 SQIVND (reference sequence). This CDR3 is built from 15 residues. The J segment lost 0 bases and the V segment lost 7 bases, leaving 4 bases of the junction unmatched. In DNA form, the CDR3 reads TGTGCCAGTACGGGGACTAGCGGAGACCAAGAGACCCAGTACTTC. This sequence encodes CASTGTSGDQETQYF.

The chain couples TRBV4-2 to TRBJ1-5, with D maybe TRBD1 (6 bases). This CDR3 spans 16 amino acids. Trimming took 3 bases from V and 2 from J, leaving 14 bases between them. Per the germline V gene, CDR1 is LGHNA and CDR2 is YNFKEQ. CDR3 in amino acids: CASSQDSVDRNQPQHF. CDR3 nucleotides: TGTGCCAGCAGCCAGGACAGTGTCGATCGCAATCAGCCCCAGCATTTT.